The rows below give T cell receptor beta chains drawn from one sample of a study of blood T cell repertoires in COVID-19. The assay was immunoSEQ multiplex PCR, and TCRdb's table has in-frame clones only and misses some. Of 65,000 to 85,000 clones detected, over 75% appear once; the ten largest clones hold approximately 10%. The sample comprised peripheral blood. The receptors were sampled from a woman between 18 and 29 years old with acute or convalescent COVID-19. CDR3s include the opening cysteine and the closing phenylalanine or tryptophan. D genes are given only for firm matches. Clone size appears in some rows only: once, few, many, or a class for an expanded clone.

v_call: TRBV18
j_call: TRBJ2-7
clone_size: NA
d_call: NA
cdr3_aa: CASSPLSYEQYF
cdr3_nt: TGTGCCAGCTCACCATTATCCTACGAGCAGTACTTC

v_call: TRBV7-8
j_call: TRBJ1-5
clone_size: once
d_call: NA
cdr3_aa: CASSPSGGVGSNQPQHF
cdr3_nt: TGTGCCAGCAGCCCGAGTGGAGGGGTAGGCAGCAATCAGCCCCAGCATTTT

v_call: TRBV28
j_call: TRBJ2-5
clone_size: few
d_call: TRBD1
cdr3_aa: CASSLLGQGAFEGETQYF
cdr3_nt: TGTGCCAGCAGTTTATTAGGACAGGGGGCGTTCGAAGGGGAGACCCAGTACTTC

v_call: TRBV9
j_call: TRBJ1-1
clone_size: NA
d_call: TRBD1
cdr3_aa: CASSVVASRDRVTEAFF
cdr3_nt: TGTGCCAGCAGCGTAGTCGCCTCCCGGGACAGGGTCACTGAAGCTTTCTTT

v_call: TRBV18
j_call: TRBJ2-5
clone_size: NA
d_call: TRBD1
cdr3_aa: CASSHTGTGETQYF
cdr3_nt: TGTGCCAGCTCACATACCGGGACAGGGGAGACCCAGTACTTC

v_call: TRBV6-5
j_call: TRBJ2-1
clone_size: NA
d_call: NA
cdr3_aa: CASTPRAEVHDEQFF
cdr3_nt: TGTGCCAGCACCCCGCGGGCGGAGGTACACGATGAGCAGTTCTTC

v_call: TRBV28
j_call: TRBJ2-2
clone_size: NA
d_call: NA
cdr3_aa: CASSFKDWGTGELFF
cdr3_nt: TGTGCCAGCAGTTTTAAGGACTGGGGCACCGGGGAGCTGTTTTTT

v_call: TRBV28
j_call: TRBJ1-1
clone_size: few
d_call: NA
cdr3_aa: CASSWETNTEAFF
cdr3_nt: TGTGCCAGCAGTTGGGAGACGAACACTGAAGCTTTCTTT

v_call: TRBV6-2/TRBV6-3
j_call: TRBJ2-7
clone_size: NA
d_call: TRBD1
cdr3_aa: CASSYPRDRATYEQYF
cdr3_nt: TGTGCCAGCAGTTACCCCCGGGACAGGGCAACCTACGAGCAGTACTTC

v_call: TRBV2
j_call: TRBJ1-4
clone_size: NA
d_call: NA
cdr3_aa: CATSVATNEKLFF
cdr3_nt: TGTGCCACCTCAGTTGCAACTAATGAAAAACTGTTTTTT

v_call: TRBV5-5
j_call: TRBJ2-7
clone_size: NA
d_call: NA
cdr3_aa: CASSFGPRGYEQYF
cdr3_nt: TGTGCCAGCAGCTTTGGTCCCAGAGGGTACGAGCAGTACTTC

v_call: TRBV2
j_call: TRBJ2-1
clone_size: NA
d_call: TRBD2
cdr3_aa: CASSEVAGGFNEQFF
cdr3_nt: TGTGCCAGCAGCGAGGTAGCGGGAGGGTTCAATGAGCAGTTCTTC

v_call: TRBV2
j_call: TRBJ2-7
clone_size: NA
d_call: NA
cdr3_aa: CASIDSLAGSEQYF
cdr3_nt: TGTGCCAGCATAGACAGCTTAGCCGGGAGCGAGCAGTACTTC

v_call: TRBV5-5
j_call: TRBJ2-7
clone_size: NA
d_call: NA
cdr3_aa: CASSLGSTVNYEQYF
cdr3_nt: TGTGCCAGCAGCCTGGGTTCGACAGTAAACTACGAGCAGTACTTC

v_call: TRBV2
j_call: TRBJ1-3
clone_size: NA
d_call: NA
cdr3_aa: CASRDNSDSSGNTIYF
cdr3_nt: TGTGCCAGCAGAGATAATTCGGACAGCTCTGGAAACACCATATATTTT

v_call: TRBV9
j_call: TRBJ2-3
clone_size: few
d_call: TRBD2
cdr3_aa: CASSVLADNTQYF
cdr3_nt: TGTGCCAGCAGCGTCCTAGCGGACAATACGCAGTATTTT

v_call: TRBV12-3/TRBV12-4
j_call: TRBJ1-1
clone_size: NA
d_call: TRBD1
cdr3_aa: CASSRDQGAEAFF
cdr3_nt: TGTGCCAGCAGTAGGGATCAGGGGGCTGAAGCTTTCTTT

v_call: TRBV7-9
j_call: TRBJ2-7
clone_size: NA
d_call: NA
cdr3_aa: CASSSPRSYEQYF
cdr3_nt: TGTGCCAGCAGCTCTCCCCGCAGTTACGAGCAGTACTTC

v_call: TRBV19
j_call: TRBJ2-1
clone_size: NA
d_call: TRBD2
cdr3_aa: CASSIGLLRRESSNEQFF
cdr3_nt: TGTGCCAGTAGTATAGGGTTACTGAGGCGGGAGAGTAGCAATGAGCAGTTCTTC

v_call: TRBV18
j_call: TRBJ2-2
clone_size: NA
d_call: NA
cdr3_aa: CASSQIQGTGELFF
cdr3_nt: TGTGCCAGCTCACAGATACAGGGTACCGGGGAGCTGTTTTTT

v_call: TRBV28
j_call: TRBJ1-1
clone_size: NA
d_call: NA
cdr3_aa: CASNPADRNTEAFF
cdr3_nt: TGTGCCAGCAACCCCGCGGATAGGAACACTGAAGCTTTCTTT

v_call: TRBV12-3/TRBV12-4
j_call: TRBJ2-3
clone_size: NA
d_call: TRBD1
cdr3_aa: CASRQGAADTQYF
cdr3_nt: TGTGCCAGCAGACAGGGGGCAGCGGATACGCAGTATTTT

v_call: TRBV6-1
j_call: TRBJ1-3
clone_size: NA
d_call: TRBD1
cdr3_aa: CASSLDRVSGNTIYF
cdr3_nt: TGTGCCAGCAGTCTAGACAGGGTCTCTGGAAACACCATATATTTT

v_call: TRBV7-8
j_call: TRBJ2-3
clone_size: NA
d_call: NA
cdr3_aa: CASSPGASTDTQYF
cdr3_nt: TGTGCCAGCAGCCCGGGAGCCTCGACGGATACGCAGTATTTT

v_call: TRBV4-3
j_call: TRBJ1-1
clone_size: NA
d_call: NA
cdr3_aa: CASSHSQATEAFF
cdr3_nt: TGCGCCAGCAGCCACAGCCAGGCCACTGAAGCTTTCTTT